This T cell receptor beta chain was captured by sequencing in a study of cytomegalovirus exposure and HLA in healthy donors. The PCR ran on 60 Vbeta and 13 Jbeta primers. Here immunoSEQ multiplex PCR was the method, and the copy in TCRdb shows in-frame clones only, minus some. Among around 76,000 clones, roughly 67% were seen once, and the ten largest hold approximately 7.6%. This CDR3 has 13 residues. Germline V lookup: CDR1 MGHRA, CDR2 YSYEKL. Trimming left V 0 bases short and J 9 bases short, with 11 bases between. The specimen sequenced was PBMCs. The rearrangement joins TRBV4-1 to TRBJ2-5; tentatively, D is TRBD1 (5 bases). The receptor was derived from a man between 40 and 49 years old in good health and CMV-seropositive. CDR3 loop: CASSQDQGVAQYF. CDR3 DNA sequence: TGCGCCAGCAGCCAAGATCAGGGTGTTGCCCAGTACTTC.